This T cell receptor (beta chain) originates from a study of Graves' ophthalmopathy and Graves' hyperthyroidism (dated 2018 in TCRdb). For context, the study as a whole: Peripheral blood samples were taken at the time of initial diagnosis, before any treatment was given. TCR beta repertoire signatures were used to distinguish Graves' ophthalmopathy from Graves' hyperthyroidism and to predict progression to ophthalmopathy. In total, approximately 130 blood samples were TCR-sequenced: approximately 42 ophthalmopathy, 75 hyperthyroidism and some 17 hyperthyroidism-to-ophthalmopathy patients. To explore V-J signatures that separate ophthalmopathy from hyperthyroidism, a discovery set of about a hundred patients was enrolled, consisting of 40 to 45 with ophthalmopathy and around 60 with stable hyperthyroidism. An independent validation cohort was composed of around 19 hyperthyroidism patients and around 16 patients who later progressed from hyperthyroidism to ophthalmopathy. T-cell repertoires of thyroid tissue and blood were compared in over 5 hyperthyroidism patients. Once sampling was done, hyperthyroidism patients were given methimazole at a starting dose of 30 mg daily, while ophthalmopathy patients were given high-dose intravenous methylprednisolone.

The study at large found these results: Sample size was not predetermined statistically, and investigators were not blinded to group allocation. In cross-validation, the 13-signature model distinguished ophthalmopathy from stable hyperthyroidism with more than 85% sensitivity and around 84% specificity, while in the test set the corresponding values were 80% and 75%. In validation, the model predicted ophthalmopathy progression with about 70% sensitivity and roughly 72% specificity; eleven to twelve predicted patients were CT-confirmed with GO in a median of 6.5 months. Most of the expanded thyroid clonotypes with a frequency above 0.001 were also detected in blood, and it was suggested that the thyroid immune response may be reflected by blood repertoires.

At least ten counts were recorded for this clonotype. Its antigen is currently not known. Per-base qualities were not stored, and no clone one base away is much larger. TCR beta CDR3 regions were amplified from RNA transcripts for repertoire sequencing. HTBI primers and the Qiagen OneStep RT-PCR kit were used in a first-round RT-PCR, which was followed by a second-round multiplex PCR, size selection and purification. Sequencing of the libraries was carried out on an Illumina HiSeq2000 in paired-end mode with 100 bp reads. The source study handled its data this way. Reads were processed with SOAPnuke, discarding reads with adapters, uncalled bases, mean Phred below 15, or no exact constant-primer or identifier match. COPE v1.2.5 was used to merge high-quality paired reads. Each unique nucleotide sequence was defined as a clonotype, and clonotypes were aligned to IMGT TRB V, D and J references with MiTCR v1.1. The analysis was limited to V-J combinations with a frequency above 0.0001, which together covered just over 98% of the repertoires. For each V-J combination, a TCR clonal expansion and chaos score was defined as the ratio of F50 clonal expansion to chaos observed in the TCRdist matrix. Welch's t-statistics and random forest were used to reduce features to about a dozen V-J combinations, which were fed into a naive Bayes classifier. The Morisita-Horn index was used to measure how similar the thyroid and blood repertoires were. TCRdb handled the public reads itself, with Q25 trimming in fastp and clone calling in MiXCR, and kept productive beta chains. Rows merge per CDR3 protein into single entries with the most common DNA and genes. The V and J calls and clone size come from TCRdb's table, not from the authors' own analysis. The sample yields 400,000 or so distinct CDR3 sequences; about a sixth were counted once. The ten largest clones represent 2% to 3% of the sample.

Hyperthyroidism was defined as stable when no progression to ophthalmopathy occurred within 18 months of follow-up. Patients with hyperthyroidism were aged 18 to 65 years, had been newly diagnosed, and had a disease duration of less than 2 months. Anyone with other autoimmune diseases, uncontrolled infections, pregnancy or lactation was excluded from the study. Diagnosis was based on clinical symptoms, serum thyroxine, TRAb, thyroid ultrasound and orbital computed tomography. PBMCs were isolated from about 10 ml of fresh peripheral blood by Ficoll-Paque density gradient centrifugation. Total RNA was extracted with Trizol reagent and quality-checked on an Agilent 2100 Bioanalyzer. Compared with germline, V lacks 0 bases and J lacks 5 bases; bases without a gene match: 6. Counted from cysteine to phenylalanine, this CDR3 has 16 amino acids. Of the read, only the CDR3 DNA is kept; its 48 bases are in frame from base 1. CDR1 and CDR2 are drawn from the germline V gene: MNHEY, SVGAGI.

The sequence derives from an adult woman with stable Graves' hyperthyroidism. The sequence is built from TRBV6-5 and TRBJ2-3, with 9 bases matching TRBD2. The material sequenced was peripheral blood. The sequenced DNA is TGTGCCAGCAGTTACTCAGAAGCGGGAGGTGGAGATACGCAGTATTTT. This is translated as CASSYSEAGGGDTQYF.